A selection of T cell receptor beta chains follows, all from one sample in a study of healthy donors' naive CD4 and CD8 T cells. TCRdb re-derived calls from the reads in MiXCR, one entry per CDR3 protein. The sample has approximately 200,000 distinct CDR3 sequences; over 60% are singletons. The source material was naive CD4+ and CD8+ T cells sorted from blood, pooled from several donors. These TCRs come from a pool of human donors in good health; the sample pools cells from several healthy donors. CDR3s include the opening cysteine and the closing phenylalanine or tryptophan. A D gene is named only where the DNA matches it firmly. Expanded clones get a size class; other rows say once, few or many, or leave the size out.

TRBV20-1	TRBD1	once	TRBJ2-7	TGCAGTGCTAGACGAGGGACAGGGGTCGTCGAGCAGTACTTC	CSARRGTGVVEQYF
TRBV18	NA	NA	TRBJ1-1	TGTGCCAGCTCACCACCGAAAGGTGGGGGCACTGAAGCTTTCTTT	CASSPPKGGGTEAFF
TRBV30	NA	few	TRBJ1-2	TGTGCCTGGAGTCCAAAAGACAGCTATGGCTACACCTTC	CAWSPKDSYGYTF
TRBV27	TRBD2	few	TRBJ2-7	TGTGCCAGCAGTTTAGGGGCGGGAGATCCCTACGGGCAGTACTTC	CASSLGAGDPYGQYF
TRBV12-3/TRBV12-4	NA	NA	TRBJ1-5	TGTGCCAGCAGTGTAGAACAGGCTGGCAATCAGCCCCAGCATTTT	CASSVEQAGNQPQHF
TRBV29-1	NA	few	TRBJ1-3	TGCAGCGTTGCTTCTGGAAACACCATATATTTT	CSVASGNTIYF
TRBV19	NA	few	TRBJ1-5	TGTGCCAGTAGCCCCTGCAATCAGCCCCAGCATTTT	CASSPCNQPQHF
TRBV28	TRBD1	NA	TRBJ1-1	TGTGCCAGCAGTTTATGGGGACAGGGTAGTTCTGACACTGAAGCTTTCTTT	CASSLWGQGSSDTEAFF
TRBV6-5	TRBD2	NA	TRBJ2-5	TGTGCCAGCGGCGGGGGAAATTTTAGGACCCAGTACTTC	CASGGGNFRTQYF
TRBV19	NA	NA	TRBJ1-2	TGTGCCAGTAGTAACCGGGACAAATCATATGGCTACACCTTC	CASSNRDKSYGYTF
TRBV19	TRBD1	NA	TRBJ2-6	TGTGCCACCAGGGGACAGGCCTCTGGGGCCAACGTCCTGACTTTC	CATRGQASGANVLTF
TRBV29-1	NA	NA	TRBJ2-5	TGCAGCTTGCGGACATCGGGTGAGACCCAGTACTTC	CSLRTSGETQYF
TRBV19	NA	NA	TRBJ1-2	TGTGCCAGTAGTATAGATCGACAGGATGGCTACACCTTC	CASSIDRQDGYTF